A selection of T cell receptor beta chains follows, all from one sample in a study of CD8 T cells in Susac syndrome. TCRdb called the immunoSEQ multiplex PCR reads again in MiXCR, with one record for every CDR3 protein. The sample lists about 120,000 distinct CDR3 sequences; 92% were seen once. Sample: CD8+ T cells from PBMCs. Receptor source: a human donor in good health. Each CDR3 is given with its conserved first and last residue. D genes are given only for firm matches. Part of the rows lack a size; the others show once, few, many or a class for expanded clones.

V gene	clone size	J gene	D gene	CDR3 DNA	CDR3 protein
TRBV19	-	TRBJ2-7	TRBD2	TGTGCCAGTACCTATGGACTAGCGGGAATCGACGAGCAGTACTTC	CASTYGLAGIDEQYF
TRBV5-1	-	TRBJ2-3	-	TGCGCCAGCAGCGAGGGAATCGGGAGCCGAACAGATACGCAGTATTTT	CASSEGIGSRTDTQYF
TRBV20-1	-	TRBJ2-7	-	TGCAGTGCTAGCGAGGGGGGAACGTCCTACGAGCAGTACTTC	CSASEGGTSYEQYF
TRBV29-1	-	TRBJ2-6	TRBD1	TGCAGCGTTGGGGCCGGACAGGTGTCGGGTATATCTGGGGCCAACGTCCTGACTTTC	CSVGAGQVSGISGANVLTF
TRBV2	-	TRBJ1-4	TRBD1	TGTGCCAGCAGCGACGACAGGGGCCATGAAAAACTGTTTTTT	CASSDDRGHEKLFF
TRBV11-2	-	TRBJ2-1	-	TGTGCCAGCAGCCCGAAATTGGACTTCACGGATGAGCAGTTCTTC	CASSPKLDFTDEQFF
TRBV11-2	-	TRBJ1-2	-	TGTGCCAGCGGACAGACAGCGACTAACTATGGCTACACCTTC	CASGQTATNYGYTF
TRBV5-1	-	TRBJ2-5	TRBD1	TGCGCCAGCAGCTTGGGGGACAGGGGTGAGGAGACCCAGTACTTC	CASSLGDRGEETQYF
TRBV11-2	-	TRBJ2-7	-	TGTGCCAGCAGCGACGGACGCCGAGGCTACGAGCAGTACTTC	CASSDGRRGYEQYF
TRBV30	-	TRBJ2-1	TRBD2	TGTGCCTGGAGTCGCCTCGGCGGGAGCTCCTACAATGAGCAGTTCTTC	CAWSRLGGSSYNEQFF
TRBV9	-	TRBJ1-2	-	TGTGCCAGCAGCGTCGATCCGACCCATGGCTACACCTTC	CASSVDPTHGYTF
TRBV5-1	-	TRBJ2-5	-	TGCGCCAGCAGCTCCCGAGCAGGGTCGACTACAGAGACCCAGTACTTC	CASSSRAGSTTETQYF
TRBV7-9	-	TRBJ1-2	TRBD1	TGTGCCAGCAGCTCTGTTACTGGGACAGGGTCCAACTATGGCTACACCTTC	CASSSVTGTGSNYGYTF
TRBV5-1	-	TRBJ1-1	-	TGCGCCAGCAGCTCCGTGGGAAACACTGAAGCTTTCTTT	CASSSVGNTEAFF
TRBV20-1	-	TRBJ2-7	-	TGCAGTGCTAGAAGTCTCGGGCGAGAGGGTTCCTACGAGCAGTACTTC	CSARSLGREGSYEQYF
TRBV5-1	once	TRBJ1-1	-	TGCGCCAGCAGCTTGCGTACCTTGGCAGCGAACACTGAAGCTTTCTTT	CASSLRTLAANTEAFF
TRBV19	-	TRBJ2-1	TRBD2	TGTGCCAGTAGTCCTCAAGCAAGGGCGGGAGGATACTACAATGAGCAGTTCTTC	CASSPQARAGGYYNEQFF